The 3 T cell receptor beta chains below were found in one sample sequenced in a study of CD8 T cells in Susac syndrome. Reverse transcription of about 0.45 to 1 ug RNA was carried out with random hexamers. TCRdb reprocessed the immunoSEQ multiplex PCR reads with MiXCR, giving one entry per CDR3 protein. The sample carries some 97,000 distinct CDR3 sequences, around 96% recorded once. Sequencing was done on a sample of CD8+ T cells from PBMCs. These receptors were collected from a human donor with Susac syndrome.

This chain links TRBV5-4 with TRBJ2-3, with 9 positions matching TRBD1. Germline CDR1 reads SGHNT; CDR2 reads YYREEE (reference sequence). This CDR3 is built from 15 residues. The V and J ends lost 4 bases and 0 bases, in that order; junction bases with no gene match: 3. The CDR3 region has the DNA TGTGCCAGCAGCCCGACAGGGGGAAGCACAGATACGCAGTATTTT. Amino acid sequence: CASSPTGGSTDTQYF.

J is TRBJ1-5 and V is TRBV3-1; TRBD1 matches at 8 bases. V shed 9 bases and J 4 bases; nucleotides not matched to a gene: 8. There are 14 residues in the CDR3. Germline V gives CDR1 LGHDT, CDR2 YNNKEL (reference sequence). The CDR3 bases are TGTGCCAGTTCCCTGGACAGGGCAAATCAGCCCCAGCATTTT. Protein: CASSLDRANQPQHF.

The chain links TRBV6-5 to TRBJ2-1; the D is unclear. CDR3 length equals 14 residues. CDR1 is MNHEY and CDR2 is SVGAGI in the germline V gene. V lost 2 bases, J lost 3 bases, and 8 bases lay in between. The CDR3 region has the DNA TGTGCCAGCAGTTACGGAGCAATCTACAATGAGCAGTTCTTC. Amino acid sequence: CASSYGAIYNEQFF.